These 9 T cell receptor beta chains were all obtained from the same sample, sequenced in a study of Tregs in tolerant kidney transplant recipients. Libraries were prepared by immunoSEQ multiplex PCR; TCRdb keeps only in-frame clonotypes and omits some of them. The sample has about 69,000 clones; about 89% are singletons. Sample: CD4+ T cells from blood, taken before the transplant. These receptors all come from a human donor who received a combined kidney and bone marrow transplant.

This clone was detected only once. V is TRBV4-3 and J is TRBJ2-7; tentative D call: TRBD2 (5 bases). The V end was cut by 1 base, the J end by 3 bases, with 13 bases between. The length of the CDR3 is 15 residues. The germline V gene has CDR1 LGHNA and CDR2 YSLEER. The DNA of the CDR3 is TGCGCCAGCAGCCAAGGGTACCCGGGAAACTACGAGCAGTACTTC. It yields the protein CASSQGYPGNYEQYF.

This chain connects TRBV5-1 to TRBJ2-3; D possibly corresponds to TRBD1 (6 bases). Germline lookup yields CDR1 SGHRS and CDR2 YFSETQ. Trimming cost V 7 bases and J 1 base, with 13 bases left between them. The CDR3 covers 14 residues. Written as DNA, the CDR3 is TGCGCCAGCGAATCATCAGGGGGCACAGATACGCAGTATTTT. It codes for CASESSGGTDTQYF.

The chain uses TRBV28 and TRBJ1-4; D possibly corresponds to TRBD1 (6 bases). Trimming removed 6 bases from V and 5 bases from J, with 13 bases in between. Germline V lookup: CDR1 MDHEN, CDR2 SYDVKM. CDR3 length equals 14 residues. The CDR3 DNA follows: TGTGCCAGCAGCTACAAGGGGGGGAATGAAAAACTGTTTTTT. Amino acid sequence: CASSYKGGNEKLFF.

This clone appeared once. The chain couples TRBV6-1 to TRBJ2-7; D may be TRBD1 (6 bases). V was trimmed by 4 bases and J by 6 bases, leaving 7 bases between them. This CDR3 is built from 11 residues. Germline V CDR1 and CDR2: MNHNS, SASEGT. CDR3 nucleotides: TGTGCCAGCAGTGCAGGGGTCGAGCAGTACTTC. Encoded protein: CASSAGVEQYF.

This chain joins TRBV7-3 and TRBJ2-3, with 7 bases that match TRBD2. Trimming removed 4 bases from V and 0 bases from J; junction bases left unmatched: 10. This CDR3 has 17 amino acids. CDR1 and CDR2 (germline): SGHTA, FQGTGA. This CDR3 reads CASSWGGDSFSTDTQYF. CDR3 DNA sequence: TGTGCCAGCAGCTGGGGGGGGGATTCCTTTAGCACAGATACGCAGTATTTT.

The chain uses TRBV4-2 and TRBJ2-5; 7 bases are a match to TRBD2. CDR3 length: 16 residues. V gave up 0 bases and J gave up 2 bases; unmatched junction bases: 6. Germline CDR1 LGHNA, CDR2 YNFKEQ. This chain's CDR3 is CASSQEMGGLQETQYF. The CDR3 DNA reads TGTGCCAGCAGCCAAGAGATGGGGGGGTTACAAGAGACCCAGTACTTC.

The V gene is TRBV5-4, the J gene TRBJ2-4, with D unresolved. The CDR3 has 15 residues. Trimming shortened V by 3 bases and J by 0 bases, and 10 bases separated the two germline ends. The germline gives CDR1 SGHNT, CDR2 YYREEE (reference sequence). CDR3 sequence: CASSSLAEAKNIQYF. DNA of the CDR3: TGTGCCAGCAGCTCCTTAGCCGAAGCCAAAAACATTCAGTACTTC.

The gene calls are TRBV2 and TRBJ2-5; TRBD1 is a possible D gene (6 bases). CDR3 length: 13 amino acids. Germline CDR1 and CDR2: SNHLY and FYNNEI. Trimming took off 6 bases at V and 4 bases at J, with 12 bases between the two ends. CDR3 loop: CASRGVRGETQYF. The DNA for the CDR3 is TGTGCCAGCAGAGGGGTCAGGGGAGAGACCCAGTACTTC.

V usage is TRBV7-9 and J usage is TRBJ2-7; no clear D gene. The CDR3 is 14 amino acids. CDR1 SEHNR and CDR2 FQNEAQ come from the germline V gene (reference sequence). Trimming left V 4 bases short and J 0 bases short, with 10 bases between. Written as DNA, the CDR3 is TGTGCCAGCAGCTCAGACTGGAGCTCCTACGAGCAGTACTTC. This sequence encodes CASSSDWSSYEQYF.